The following is a T cell receptor beta chain sequence with its context. Per the study methods: It was from reference gene primer amplification that nucleated cell counts were estimated. Only in-frame clones appear in the TCRdb table, and some are missing; sequencing was by immunoSEQ multiplex PCR. V, J and clone size reflect that table, while D and trimming were determined from the DNA. The table lists hundreds of thousands of clones, roughly 76% of them singletons. The data derive from a study of blood T cell repertoires in COVID-19. About the research overall: COVID-19 samples, acute and convalescent, were from the United States, Italy and Spain.

Material for sequencing was peripheral blood. This receptor was identified in a woman of 80 years or more with COVID-19, enrolled during active disease.

The CDR3 region is CATSDASGRTEQFF. CDR3 in DNA: TGTGCCACCAGTGACGCTAGCGGGAGAACTGAGCAGTTCTTC. The chain uses TRBV24-1 and TRBJ2-1, with 10 bases fitting TRBD2. V trimming: 4 bases; J trimming: 9 bases; junction bases outside the gene matches: 5. The CDR3 sequence is 14 residues long. Germline V gene data show CDR1 as KGHDR and CDR2 as SFDVKD.